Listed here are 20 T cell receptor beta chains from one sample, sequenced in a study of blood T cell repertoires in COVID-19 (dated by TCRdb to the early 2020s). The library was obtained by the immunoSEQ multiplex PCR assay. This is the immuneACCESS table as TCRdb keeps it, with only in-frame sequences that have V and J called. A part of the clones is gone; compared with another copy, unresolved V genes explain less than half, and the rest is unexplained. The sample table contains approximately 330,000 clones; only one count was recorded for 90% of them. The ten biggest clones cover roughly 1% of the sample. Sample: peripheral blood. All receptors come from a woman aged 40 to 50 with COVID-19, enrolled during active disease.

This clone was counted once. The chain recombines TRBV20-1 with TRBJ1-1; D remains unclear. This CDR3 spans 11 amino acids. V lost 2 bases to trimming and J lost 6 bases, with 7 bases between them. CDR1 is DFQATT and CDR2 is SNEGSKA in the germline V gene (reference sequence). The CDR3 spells CSARKSPEAFF. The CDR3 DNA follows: TGCAGTGCTAGAAAGAGCCCTGAAGCTTTCTTT.

CDR3 sequence (DNA): TGTGCCAGCAGTGCAAGGGATATAGCGGGAGCCACAGATACGCAGTATTTT. This sequence encodes CASSARDIAGATDTQYF. This chain connects TRBV6-1 to TRBJ2-3; 9 positions match TRBD2. The germline gives CDR1 MNHNS, CDR2 SASEGT. This CDR3 has 17 amino acids. The V gene end was trimmed by 4 bases and the J gene end by 2 bases; junction bases not matched to a gene: 10.

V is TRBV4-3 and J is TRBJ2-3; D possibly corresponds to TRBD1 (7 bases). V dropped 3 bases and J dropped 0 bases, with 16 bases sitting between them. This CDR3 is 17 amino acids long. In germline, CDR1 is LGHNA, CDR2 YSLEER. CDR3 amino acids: CASSQGPQGTSTDTQYF. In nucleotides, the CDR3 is TGCGCCAGCAGCCAGGGACCACAGGGGACTAGCACAGATACGCAGTATTTT.

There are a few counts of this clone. For the CDR3, the DNA is TGTGCCAGCAGTTACTCGATCGGCAGGGATCGCGACGAGCAGTACTTC. This sequence encodes CASSYSIGRDRDEQYF. J is TRBJ2-7 and V is TRBV6-2 or TRBV6-3; maybe TRBD1 (5 bases). CDR3 length equals 16 residues. V lost 0 bases and J 5 bases, leaving 17 bases between the germline ends. Germline V gene sequence: CDR1 MNHEY, CDR2 SVGEGT.

The CDR3 reads CASSYQGANTEAFF. Here the CDR3 DNA reads TGTGCCAGCAGTTATCAGGGGGCAAACACTGAAGCTTTCTTT. This rearrangement joins TRBV27 to TRBJ1-1, with TRBD1 matching 8 bases. Germline V gene lookup returns CDR1 MNHEY and CDR2 SMNVEV (reference sequence). The V segment lost 4 bases and the J segment 2 bases; nucleotides outside the gene matches: 3. The CDR3 covers 14 residues.

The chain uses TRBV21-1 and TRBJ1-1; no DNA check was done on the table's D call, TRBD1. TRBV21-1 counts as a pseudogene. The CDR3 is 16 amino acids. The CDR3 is CASSKAHRLKGTEAFF. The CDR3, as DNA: TGTGCCAGCAGCAAAGCCCACCGCCTCAAGGGGACTGAAGCTTTCTTT.

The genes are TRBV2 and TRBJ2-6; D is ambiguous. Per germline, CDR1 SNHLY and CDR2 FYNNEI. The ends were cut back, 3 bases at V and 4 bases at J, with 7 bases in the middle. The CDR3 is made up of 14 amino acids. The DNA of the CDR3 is TGTGCCAGCAGTGAGTCCAGGGGGGCCAACGTCCTGACTTTC. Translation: CASSESRGANVLTF.

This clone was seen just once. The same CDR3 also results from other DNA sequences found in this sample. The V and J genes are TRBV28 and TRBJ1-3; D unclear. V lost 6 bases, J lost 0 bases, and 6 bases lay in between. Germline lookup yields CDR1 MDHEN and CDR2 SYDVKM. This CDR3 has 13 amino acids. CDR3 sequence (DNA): TGTGCCAGCAGCCCGGGCTCTGGAAACACCATATATTTT. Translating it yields CASSPGSGNTIYF.

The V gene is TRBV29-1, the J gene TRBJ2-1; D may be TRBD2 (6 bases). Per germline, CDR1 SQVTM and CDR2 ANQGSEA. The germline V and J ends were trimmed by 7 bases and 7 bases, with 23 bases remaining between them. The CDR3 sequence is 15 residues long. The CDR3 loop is CSARQAGKPLNEQFF. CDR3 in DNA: TGCAGCGCGAGACAAGCGGGTAAACCATTGAATGAGCAGTTCTTC.

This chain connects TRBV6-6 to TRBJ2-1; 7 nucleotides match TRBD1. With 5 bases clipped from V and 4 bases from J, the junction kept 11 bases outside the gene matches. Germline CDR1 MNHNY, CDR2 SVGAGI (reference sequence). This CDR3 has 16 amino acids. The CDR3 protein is CASSTYTGVGYNEQFF. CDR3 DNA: TGTGCCAGCAGTACCTATACAGGGGTTGGGTACAATGAGCAGTTCTTC.

Here the CDR3 DNA reads TGTGCCAGCAGCCAAGATGGGGGGGCAGGTGGCTACACCTTC. It specifies CASSQDGGAGGYTF. The chain couples TRBV4-2 to TRBJ1-2; the D gene is possibly TRBD1 (6 bases). V gave up 0 bases and J gave up 7 bases, with 12 bases separating them. There are 14 residues in the CDR3. The germline V gene encodes CDR1 LGHNA and CDR2 YNFKEQ.

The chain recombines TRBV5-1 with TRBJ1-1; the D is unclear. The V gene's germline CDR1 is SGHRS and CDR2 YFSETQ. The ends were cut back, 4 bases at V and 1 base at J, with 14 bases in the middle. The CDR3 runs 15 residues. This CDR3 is CASSQSLQENTEAFF. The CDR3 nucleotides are TGCGCCAGCAGCCAATCACTTCAAGAGAACACTGAAGCTTTCTTT. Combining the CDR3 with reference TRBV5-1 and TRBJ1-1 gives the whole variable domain KAGVTQTPRYLIKTRGQQVTLSCSPISGHRSVSWYQQTPGQGLQFLFEYFSETQRNKGNFPGRFSGRQFSNSRSEMNVSTLELGDSALYLCASSQSLQENTEAFFGQGTRLTVV.

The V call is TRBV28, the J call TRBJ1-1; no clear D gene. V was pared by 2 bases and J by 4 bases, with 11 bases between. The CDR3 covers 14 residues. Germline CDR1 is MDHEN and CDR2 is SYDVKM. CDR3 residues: CASSLEQTFTEAFF. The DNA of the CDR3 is TGTGCCAGCAGTTTAGAACAGACGTTCACTGAAGCTTTCTTT.

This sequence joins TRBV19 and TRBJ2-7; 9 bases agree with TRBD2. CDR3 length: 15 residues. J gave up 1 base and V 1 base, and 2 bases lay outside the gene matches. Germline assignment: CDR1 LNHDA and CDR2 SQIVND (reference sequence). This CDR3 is CASSIGLAGSYEQYF. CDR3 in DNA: TGTGCCAGTAGTATAGGCCTAGCGGGATCCTACGAGCAGTACTTC.

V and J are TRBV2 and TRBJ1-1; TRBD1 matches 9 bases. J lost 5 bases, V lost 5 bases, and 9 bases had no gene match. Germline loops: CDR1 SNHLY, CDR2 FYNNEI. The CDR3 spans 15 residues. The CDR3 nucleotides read TGTGCCAGCAGTCGACAGGGGGGTGGTTGGACTGAAGCTTTCTTT. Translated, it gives CASSRQGGGWTEAFF.

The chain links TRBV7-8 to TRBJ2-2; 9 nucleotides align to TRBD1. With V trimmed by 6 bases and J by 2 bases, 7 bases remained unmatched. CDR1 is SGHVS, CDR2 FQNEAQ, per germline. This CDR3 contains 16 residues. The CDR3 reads CASSPTGGLNTGELFF. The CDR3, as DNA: TGTGCCAGCAGTCCAACAGGGGGCCTTAACACCGGGGAGCTGTTTTTT.

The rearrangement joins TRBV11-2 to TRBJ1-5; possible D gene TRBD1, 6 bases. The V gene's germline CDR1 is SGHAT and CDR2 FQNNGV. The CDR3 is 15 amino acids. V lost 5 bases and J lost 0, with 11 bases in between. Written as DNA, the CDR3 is TGTGCCAGCAGCCCCGGACAGAATAGCAATCAGCCCCAGCATTTT. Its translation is CASSPGQNSNQPQHF.

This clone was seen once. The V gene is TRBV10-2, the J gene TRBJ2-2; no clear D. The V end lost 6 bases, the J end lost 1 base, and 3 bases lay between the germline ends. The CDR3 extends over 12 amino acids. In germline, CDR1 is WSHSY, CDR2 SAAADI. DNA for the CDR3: TGCGCCAGCAGCCGGAACACCGGGGAGCTGTTTTTT. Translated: CASSRNTGELFF.

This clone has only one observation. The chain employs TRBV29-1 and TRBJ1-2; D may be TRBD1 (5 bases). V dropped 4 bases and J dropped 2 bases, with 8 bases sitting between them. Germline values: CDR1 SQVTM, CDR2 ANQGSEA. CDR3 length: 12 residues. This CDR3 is CSVGGDNYGYTF. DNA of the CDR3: TGCAGCGTTGGCGGGGACAACTATGGCTACACCTTC.

CDR3 nucleotide sequence: TGTGCCAGCAGCGTAACGGGGGGGCCTGAGACCCAGTACTTC. This translates into CASSVTGGPETQYF. The V gene is TRBV9, the J gene TRBJ2-5; 8 bases are a match to TRBD2. CDR3 size: 14 residues. The germline V gene encodes CDR1 SGDLS and CDR2 YYNGEE. Germline trimming cut 1 base from V and 5 bases from J; bases unmatched to any gene: 4. The variable domain in full, completed from reference TRBV9 and TRBJ2-5, reads DSGVTQTPKHLITATGQRVTLRCSPRSGDLSVYWYQQSLDQGLQFLIQYYNGEERAKGNILERFSAQQFPDLHSELNLSSLELGDSALYFCASSVTGGPETQYFGPGTRLLVL.